The rows below give T cell receptor beta chains drawn from one sample of a study of cytomegalovirus exposure and HLA in healthy donors. Clones were read by immunoSEQ multiplex PCR, and TCRdb kept only the in-frame ones, dropping some. Altogether over 150,000 clones are present, roughly 80% being singletons, with the ten largest covering approximately 1.4%. Sequencing was performed on PBMCs. These receptors originate from a man between 18 and 29 years old in good health and CMV-seronegative. Each CDR3 is given with its conserved first and last residue. The order of the fields is V gene, D gene, J gene, clone size, CDR3 DNA, CDR3 protein. The D gene is left open where the match is weak. Clone size is given for some rows only: seen once, a few or many times, or a class if the clone is expanded.

V gene: TRBV7-9
D gene: TRBD1
J gene: TRBJ2-5
clone size: .
CDR3 DNA: TGTGCCAGCAGCCTGCCCTACAGGGGCCAAGAGACCCAGTACTTC
CDR3 protein: CASSLPYRGQETQYF

V gene: TRBV28
D gene: TRBD2
J gene: TRBJ2-1
clone size: few
CDR3 DNA: TGTGCCAGCAGTTTAAGCGGACTAGCGGGATTCGGTGAGCAGTTCTTC
CDR3 protein: CASSLSGLAGFGEQFF

V gene: TRBV7-9
D gene: .
J gene: TRBJ2-3
clone size: .
CDR3 DNA: TGTGCCAGCAGCAGCCTCGGGAGTCCCACAGATACGCAGTATTTT
CDR3 protein: CASSSLGSPTDTQYF

V gene: TRBV9
D gene: .
J gene: TRBJ2-6
clone size: .
CDR3 DNA: TGTGCCAGCAGCTTTGATAGCGTCCCCTCTGGGGCCAACGTCCTGACTTTC
CDR3 protein: CASSFDSVPSGANVLTF

V gene: TRBV4-1
D gene: TRBD2
J gene: TRBJ2-5
clone size: .
CDR3 DNA: TGCGCCAGCAGCCAAGATTTCGGGAGGAAGACCCAGTACTTC
CDR3 protein: CASSQDFGRKTQYF

V gene: TRBV27
D gene: TRBD2
J gene: TRBJ2-7
clone size: .
CDR3 DNA: TGTGCCAGCAGCCGGCCCGGGGGGGAGCAGTACTTC
CDR3 protein: CASSRPGGEQYF

V gene: TRBV7-2
D gene: TRBD1
J gene: TRBJ1-3
clone size: .
CDR3 DNA: TGTGCCAGCAGCTTTCAGGGGGGAGTTGTCGGAAACACCATATATTTT
CDR3 protein: CASSFQGGVVGNTIYF

V gene: TRBV29-1
D gene: TRBD2
J gene: TRBJ2-2
clone size: once
CDR3 DNA: TGCAGCGCCCGCGGGGGGGGTGGGGAGCTGTTTTTT
CDR3 protein: CSARGGGGELFF

V gene: TRBV5-1
D gene: .
J gene: TRBJ1-2
clone size: .
CDR3 DNA: TGCGCCAGCAGCCCGACAGGAAACTATGGCTACACCTTC
CDR3 protein: CASSPTGNYGYTF

V gene: TRBV5-5
D gene: TRBD1
J gene: TRBJ1-5
clone size: .
CDR3 DNA: TGTGCCAGCAGCCTAGACTTAACAGGGGGTGGATTACCCCAGCATTTT
CDR3 protein: CASSLDLTGGGLPQHF

V gene: TRBV5-1
D gene: .
J gene: TRBJ1-1
clone size: .
CDR3 DNA: TGCGCCAGCACCGCCCCCGGGAATTTAGCCATGAACACTGAAGCTTTCTTT
CDR3 protein: CASTAPGNLAMNTEAFF

V gene: TRBV7-2
D gene: .
J gene: TRBJ1-5
clone size: .
CDR3 DNA: TGTGCCAGCAGCCCTGAGAGGTTTAATCAGCCCCAGCATTTT
CDR3 protein: CASSPERFNQPQHF

V gene: TRBV19
D gene: .
J gene: TRBJ2-5
clone size: .
CDR3 DNA: TGTGCCAGTAGTCCCCTAGGGGGACAAGAGACCCAGTACTTC
CDR3 protein: CASSPLGGQETQYF

V gene: TRBV5-8
D gene: .
J gene: TRBJ1-1
clone size: once
CDR3 DNA: TGTGCCAGCAGTCGTACAGGACTGAACACTGAAGCTTTCTTT
CDR3 protein: CASSRTGLNTEAFF

V gene: TRBV6-5
D gene: TRBD1
J gene: TRBJ1-5
clone size: few
CDR3 DNA: TGTGCCAGCAGTGCCACAGGGGTTACTCAGCCCCAGCATTTT
CDR3 protein: CASSATGVTQPQHF

V gene: TRBV19
D gene: .
J gene: TRBJ2-7
clone size: .
CDR3 DNA: TGTGCCAGTAGTATTCGGGACTTGTTCTACGAGCAGTACTTC
CDR3 protein: CASSIRDLFYEQYF

V gene: TRBV9
D gene: TRBD2
J gene: TRBJ2-1
clone size: once
CDR3 DNA: TGTGCCAGCAGCGTAGTTTCTAGCGGCGGGGGTGAGCAGTTCTTC
CDR3 protein: CASSVVSSGGGEQFF

V gene: TRBV11-3
D gene: TRBD1
J gene: TRBJ2-1
clone size: .
CDR3 DNA: TGTGCCAGCAGCTTAGGAGATCACGGGACAGGGTTCAATGAGCAGTTCTTC
CDR3 protein: CASSLGDHGTGFNEQFF

V gene: TRBV30
D gene: .
J gene: TRBJ2-5
clone size: .
CDR3 DNA: TGTGCCTGGAGTCTCAGGGTCGGGGAGACCCAGTACTTC
CDR3 protein: CAWSLRVGETQYF

V gene: TRBV9
D gene: TRBD2
J gene: TRBJ2-1
clone size: .
CDR3 DNA: TGTGCCAGCAGCGGGAGGGGGTCGACTAGCGGGATCTCCTACAATGAGCAGTTCTTC
CDR3 protein: CASSGRGSTSGISYNEQFF

V gene: TRBV5-6
D gene: TRBD1
J gene: TRBJ2-7
clone size: .
CDR3 DNA: TGTGCCAGCACATTGGGGACAGGCAATTACGAGCAGTACTTC
CDR3 protein: CASTLGTGNYEQYF

V gene: TRBV7-2
D gene: TRBD2
J gene: TRBJ2-1
clone size: .
CDR3 DNA: TGTGCCAGCAGCTTAGCCTTAGCGGGAGCCCTTTCAAGCTCCTACAATGAGCAGTTCTTC
CDR3 protein: CASSLALAGALSSSYNEQFF

V gene: TRBV4-3
D gene: TRBD2
J gene: TRBJ2-1
clone size: once
CDR3 DNA: TGCGCCAGCAGCCAAGCTAGCGGGAGGGGCTACAATGAGCAGTTCTTC
CDR3 protein: CASSQASGRGYNEQFF

V gene: TRBV2
D gene: TRBD2
J gene: TRBJ2-5
clone size: few
CDR3 DNA: TGTGCCAGCAGTAGCCTAGCGGGAACGGAGACCCAGTACTTC
CDR3 protein: CASSSLAGTETQYF

V gene: TRBV7-2
D gene: TRBD2
J gene: TRBJ2-5
clone size: .
CDR3 DNA: TGTGCCAGCAGCTTGGCCTCGTGGGAGGGGGAGACCCAGTACTTC
CDR3 protein: CASSLASWEGETQYF

V gene: TRBV28
D gene: TRBD2
J gene: TRBJ2-3
clone size: .
CDR3 DNA: TGTGCCAGCAGCCCGAGGGGAGGGCTCACAGATACGCAGTATTTT
CDR3 protein: CASSPRGGLTDTQYF

V gene: TRBV6-5
D gene: .
J gene: TRBJ2-3
clone size: .
CDR3 DNA: TGTGCCAGCAGTTACTCTGCGGGACCAGTTTTAGATACGCAGTATTTT
CDR3 protein: CASSYSAGPVLDTQYF

V gene: TRBV30
D gene: TRBD2
J gene: TRBJ2-7
clone size: .
CDR3 DNA: TGTGCCTGGACTGGGACTAGCCGGTACTACGAGCAGTACTTC
CDR3 protein: CAWTGTSRYYEQYF

V gene: TRBV9
D gene: .
J gene: TRBJ2-5
clone size: .
CDR3 DNA: TGTGCCAGCAGCGTAGGCGGTGGGGCGGGGGAGACCCAGTACTTC
CDR3 protein: CASSVGGGAGETQYF

V gene: TRBV6-1
D gene: .
J gene: TRBJ2-3
clone size: .
CDR3 DNA: TGTGCCAGCCCCGGGGGTAAAGATACGCAGTATTTT
CDR3 protein: CASPGGKDTQYF

V gene: TRBV11-3
D gene: .
J gene: TRBJ2-7
clone size: once
CDR3 DNA: TGTGCCAGCAGCCTAAGTGGGGGCGCCCACTACGAGCAGTACTTC
CDR3 protein: CASSLSGGAHYEQYF

V gene: TRBV2
D gene: .
J gene: TRBJ2-5
clone size: .
CDR3 DNA: TGTGCCAGCAGTGGGGCTTCCCTTCAAGAGACCCAGTACTTC
CDR3 protein: CASSGASLQETQYF

V gene: TRBV9
D gene: TRBD1
J gene: TRBJ2-7
clone size: .
CDR3 DNA: TGTGCCAGCAGCCTGCGGACAGGGCCAGGGTTGGAGCAGTACTTC
CDR3 protein: CASSLRTGPGLEQYF

V gene: TRBV10-3
D gene: TRBD1
J gene: TRBJ1-1
clone size: .
CDR3 DNA: TGTGCCATCAGTGAGACTCGACAGGGGAACACTGAAGCTTTCTTT
CDR3 protein: CAISETRQGNTEAFF

V gene: TRBV5-6
D gene: TRBD2
J gene: TRBJ2-7
clone size: .
CDR3 DNA: TGTGCCAGCAGCTTGAGCGTAGATAGCGGGAGAACTGGTGAGCAGTACTTC
CDR3 protein: CASSLSVDSGRTGEQYF

V gene: TRBV18
D gene: .
J gene: TRBJ1-5
clone size: few
CDR3 DNA: TGTGCCAGCTCGCCCGGTAGCAATCAGCCCCAGCATTTT
CDR3 protein: CASSPGSNQPQHF